The 17 T cell receptor beta chains below all came from one sample that was sequenced in a study of cytomegalovirus exposure and HLA in healthy donors. PCR amplification relied on 60 Vbeta primers (plus 13 Jbeta primers). The method was immunoSEQ multiplex PCR; TCRdb's version includes in-frame clones alone and lacks a portion of them. The sample lists about 210,000 clones, nearly 80% seen once, with approximately 1.8% in the top ten. The source material was PBMCs. Receptors were obtained from a male donor in good health and CMV-seronegative.

The rearrangement links TRBV5-1 to TRBJ2-1, with 11 bases lining up with TRBD2. The CDR3 is 17 amino acids. The germline V gene has CDR1 SGHRS and CDR2 YFSETQ. The V and J ends lost 2 bases and 8 bases, in that order; junction bases with no gene match: 12. This chain's CDR3 is CASSLATSGIPRYEQFF. The CDR3 nucleotides read TGCGCCAGCAGCTTAGCGACTAGCGGGATTCCACGGTATGAGCAGTTCTTC.

V usage is TRBV4-1 and J usage is TRBJ2-1, with no clear D. The CDR3 covers 14 residues. The germline V gene encodes CDR1 MGHRA and CDR2 YSYEKL. Trimming left V 2 bases short and J 8 bases short, with 13 bases between. In nucleotides, the CDR3 is TGCGCCAGCAGCCAACAGGTGACCTCGGATGAGCAGTTCTTC. Protein: CASSQQVTSDEQFF.

Notes on this clone: One junction end does not reproduce the germline sequence, and a read error may be involved. This chain connects TRBV7-9 to TRBJ1-2; 7 bases map to TRBD1. In germline, CDR1 is SEHNR, CDR2 FQNEAQ (reference sequence). The CDR3 extends over 16 amino acids. Here the CDR3 reads CSSSYSPKGAVYGYTF. The CDR3 nucleotides are TGTTCCAGCAGCTATTCGCCGAAGGGGGCCGTCTATGGCTACACCTTC.

The chain has TRBV19 and TRBJ2-7, with D maybe TRBD2 (5 bases). Germline CDR1 reads LNHDA; CDR2 reads SQIVND (reference sequence). The CDR3 runs 12 residues. V was pared by 6 bases and J by 9 bases, with 15 bases between. The CDR3 bases are TGTGCCAGTAGCCCTGGCCTCGGAGGGCAGTACTTC. Its translation: CASSPGLGGQYF.

The chain couples TRBV6-1 to TRBJ1-1; D possibly corresponds to TRBD1 (6 bases). V was trimmed by 10 bases and J by 0 bases, leaving 18 bases between them. The germline CDR1 and CDR2 sequences are MNHNS and SASEGT. This CDR3 region has 15 residues. The CDR3 region is CATTFLTGMNTEAFF. The CDR3 nucleotides read TGTGCCACCACCTTTCTTACAGGGATGAACACTGAAGCTTTCTTT.

This CDR3 reads CASSQVPGPGELFF. In DNA form, the CDR3 reads TGTGCCAGCAGCCAAGTGCCAGGCCCCGGGGAGCTGTTTTTT. The chain carries TRBV14 and TRBJ2-2; no reliable D call. This CDR3 contains 14 residues. With 1 base removed from V and 6 bases from J, the gap between germline ends came to 9 bases. In germline, CDR1 is SGHDN, CDR2 FVKESK.

The chain links TRBV7-2 to TRBJ1-2, with D maybe TRBD1 (5 bases). Trimming shortened V by 0 bases and J by 4 bases, and 9 bases separated the two germline ends. CDR3 size: 14 residues. The V gene's germline CDR1 is SGHTA and CDR2 FQGNSA. The CDR3 DNA sequence: TGTGCCAGCAGCTTAGCGACCAGGGCCTATGGCTACACCTTC. Translation: CASSLATRAYGYTF.

The gene calls are TRBV5-4 and TRBJ1-3; D not resolved. Germline V gene lookup returns CDR1 SGHNT and CDR2 YYREEE (reference sequence). The CDR3 contains 14 residues. With 4 bases removed from V and 0 bases from J, the gap between germline ends came to 8 bases. The chain's CDR3 is CASSLDISGNTIYF. In DNA, the CDR3 is TGTGCCAGCAGCCTTGACATCTCTGGAAACACCATATATTTT.

This clone appeared a few times. V and J are TRBV6-4 and TRBJ2-6; D is perhaps TRBD1 (6 bases). V was shortened by 4 bases and J by 1 base, with 8 bases between the two germline ends. The CDR3 has 15 residues. The germline gives CDR1 MRHNA, CDR2 SNTAGT. The CDR3 protein is CASSAQGSGANVLTF. CDR3 nucleotides: TGTGCCAGCAGTGCACAGGGTTCTGGGGCCAACGTCCTGACTTTC.

V usage is TRBV2 and J usage is TRBJ2-2; tentative D call: TRBD2 (6 bases). CDR1 is SNHLY, CDR2 FYNNEI, per germline. V lost 8 bases to trimming and J lost 3 bases, with 13 bases between them. This CDR3 spans 14 amino acids. The CDR3 is CASSSGLYTGELFF. CDR3 in DNA: TGTGCCAGCTCCTCGGGACTCTACACCGGGGAGCTGTTTTTT.

The V and J genes are TRBV2 and TRBJ2-3; D remains ambiguous. The V gene lost 5 bases and the J gene lost 4 bases, with 10 bases spanning the gap. The CDR3 sequence is 13 residues long. Germline lookup yields CDR1 SNHLY and CDR2 FYNNEI. Here the CDR3 reads CASSSAIADTQYF. DNA of the CDR3: TGTGCCAGCAGTTCCGCTATAGCAGATACGCAGTATTTT.

This clone occurred a few times. This chain connects TRBV2 to TRBJ2-3; no clear D. CDR1 and CDR2 (germline): SNHLY, FYNNEI. The CDR3 length is 13 residues. The V and J ends lost 3 bases and 4 bases respectively, with 8 bases between them. CDR3 in amino acids: CASSDTAPDTQYF. DNA of the CDR3: TGTGCCAGCAGTGATACAGCCCCAGATACGCAGTATTTT.

The chain employs TRBV28 and TRBJ2-7; 8 nucleotides agree with TRBD1. The V gene end was trimmed by 1 base and the J gene end by 3 bases; junction bases not matched to a gene: 5. The CDR3 has 15 amino acids. Germline V gene lookup returns CDR1 MDHEN and CDR2 SYDVKM. Here the CDR3 DNA reads TGTGCCAGCAGTTTATTGAGACAGGGGAGCTACGAGCAGTACTTC. Protein product: CASSLLRQGSYEQYF.

This clone was seen only a few times. The J gene is TRBJ1-5, the V gene TRBV30, with 7 nucleotides matching TRBD1. The length of the CDR3 is 15 residues. Germline loops: CDR1 GTSNPN, CDR2 SVGIG (reference sequence). Trimming took 3 bases from V and 5 from J; bases not matched to a gene: 10. In DNA form, the CDR3 reads TGTGCCTGGAGGTCAACAGGAGGGGGCTATCAGCCCCAGCATTTT. It specifies CAWRSTGGGYQPQHF.

The chain carries TRBV5-4 and TRBJ2-2; 11 bases line up with TRBD2. After removal of 4 bases from V and 5 bases from J, the junction contained 13 bases not matched to a gene. Looked up from germline, CDR1 is SGHNT and CDR2 is YYREEE (reference sequence). The CDR3 is made up of 18 amino acids. CDR3 residues: CASSIDSLAGVGTGELFF. The CDR3 bases are TGTGCCAGCAGCATCGATTCACTAGCGGGAGTGGGTACCGGGGAGCTGTTTTTT.

The table lists this clone with a few counts. V gene TRBV29-1 combines with J gene TRBJ2-7; 13 bases are shared with TRBD2. This CDR3 has 15 amino acids. V lost 7 bases, J lost 1 base, and 7 bases stayed unmatched. Germline loops: CDR1 SQVTM, CDR2 ANQGSEA. CDR3 DNA sequence: TGCAGCGCTACCGGGACTAGCGGGATTTCCTACGAGCAGTACTTC. It yields the protein CSATGTSGISYEQYF.

The chain combines TRBV28 with TRBJ2-4, with a possible D match to TRBD2 (5 bases). CDR1 and CDR2 (germline): MDHEN, SYDVKM. The CDR3 runs 13 residues. The V and J ends lost 3 bases and 7 bases respectively, with 10 bases between them. DNA for the CDR3: TGTGCCAGCAGTTTTAGCGAGGAGAACATTCAGTACTTC. It yields the protein CASSFSEENIQYF.